The 22 T cell receptor beta chains reported below all come from one sample, sequenced in a study of identical twins. TCRdb recomputed calls from the 5' RACE reads with MiXCR, one row per CDR3 protein. The table includes 500,000 or so distinct CDR3 sequences, roughly a fifth detected once. These data were likewise used in another study, on T cells expressing NK-cell markers.

Material for sequencing was CD4+ T cells sorted from blood. The receptors stem from a woman aged 18-35 years in good health.

The rearrangement uses TRBV7-9 and TRBJ1-1; D is uncertain. V gave up 1 base and J gave up 6 bases, with 6 bases separating them. The germline V gene has CDR1 SEHNR and CDR2 FQNEAQ (reference sequence). The length of the CDR3 is 12 residues. The chain's CDR3 is CASSLVSAEAFF. DNA for the CDR3: TGTGCCAGCAGCTTAGTTTCCGCTGAAGCTTTCTTT.

Details on this clonotype: Mismatch with germline at one junction end may stem from a read error. The rearrangement uses TRBV20-1 and TRBJ2-7; no clear D. Per the germline V gene, CDR1 is DFQATT and CDR2 is SNEGSKA (reference sequence). This CDR3 region has 11 residues. The CDR3 DNA follows: TGCAGTGCCAGAGGTTACAACGAGCAGTACTTC. Encoded protein: CSARGYNEQYF.

As DNA, the CDR3 is TGTGCCAGCTCACCCGCGGGGTGGAGTGAAAAACTGTTTTTT. It encodes CASSPAGWSEKLFF. The V and J genes are TRBV18 and TRBJ1-4; the D is unclear. Germline values: CDR1 KGHSH, CDR2 LQKENI. Trimming stripped 3 bases from V and 7 bases from J, with 12 bases between. This CDR3 has 14 amino acids.

This clonotype showed up just a few times. The chain uses TRBV7-9 and TRBJ1-2, with 9 bases lining up with TRBD1. J lost 4 bases, V lost 3 bases, and 9 bases had no gene match. Germline V gene lookup returns CDR1 SEHNR and CDR2 FQNEAQ (reference sequence). This CDR3 is built from 16 residues. The CDR3 protein is CASSFGQGSTSYGYTF. The CDR3 nucleotides are TGTGCCAGCAGCTTCGGACAGGGGTCTACCAGCTATGGCTACACCTTC.

This clonotype was seen only a few times. The chain recombines TRBV20-1 with TRBJ2-3; TRBD2 aligns across 10 bases. V shed 5 bases, J shed 6 bases, and the junction held 11 bases outside the gene matches. The CDR3 has 15 amino acids. CDR1 and CDR2 (germline): DFQATT, SNEGSKA (reference sequence). The CDR3 protein is CSAPLAGAGADTQYF. The CDR3 DNA follows: TGCAGTGCTCCTCTAGCGGGAGCGGGGGCGGATACGCAGTATTTT.

V gene TRBV5-5 combines with J gene TRBJ1-5; D possibly corresponds to TRBD1 (5 bases). Per the germline V gene, CDR1 is SGHKS and CDR2 is YYEKEE (reference sequence). V was cut by 1 base and J by 8 bases, with 13 bases left in between. The CDR3 is 14 amino acids. The CDR3 DNA follows: TGTGCCAGCAGCTTGTCCGGGGGAGATAAGCCCCAGCATTTT. Its protein is CASSLSGGDKPQHF.

V is TRBV24-1 and J is TRBJ2-5, with 7 bases matching TRBD2. The CDR3 is 14 amino acids. CDR1 and CDR2 (germline): KGHDR, SFDVKD. The ends lost 5 bases at V and 6 bases at J; junction bases unmatched: 8. In DNA, the CDR3 is TGTGCCACCAGTGGTCCTGGGGGGGTGAAGACCCAGTACTTC. Translating it yields CATSGPGGVKTQYF.

In this sample, this clonotype turned up many times. The J gene is TRBJ1-1, the V gene TRBV12-3 or TRBV12-4, with D uncertain. Trimming cost V 6 bases and J 3 bases, with 11 bases left between them. CDR3 size: 13 residues. CDR3 nucleotides: TGTGCCAGCAGGGGCCAGGTGGACACTGAAGCTTTCTTT. It specifies CASRGQVDTEAFF.

This clonotype was counted a few times. The chain carries TRBV29-1 and TRBJ1-1; D call uncertain. V was pared by 4 bases and J by 3 bases, with 6 bases between. Germline lookup yields CDR1 SQVTM and CDR2 ANQGSEA. The CDR3 is 11 residues long. In nucleotides, the CDR3 is TGCAGCGTTGTCCGATACACTGAAGCTTTCTTT. Translating it yields CSVVRYTEAFF.

This clonotype has just a few counts. V gene TRBV10-3 combines with J gene TRBJ2-2; D call uncertain. Germline V gene lookup returns CDR1 ENHRY and CDR2 SYGVKD. Between the trimmed V and J ends, which lost 0 bases and 7 bases, there was a span of 0 bases. This CDR3 comprises 11 residues. CDR3 sequence reads: CAISESGELFF. CDR3 in DNA: TGTGCCATCAGTGAGTCCGGGGAGCTGTTTTTT.

This clonotype has just a few counts. The chain has TRBV15 and TRBJ2-7; a weak D match, TRBD1 (5 bases). V shed 8 bases and J shed 3 bases, with 11 bases lying between them. Germline V gives CDR1 LNHNV, CDR2 YYDKDF (reference sequence). There are 12 residues in the CDR3. The CDR3 DNA reads as TGTGCCACCCTGCCAGGGTACTACGAGCAGTACTTC. Translating it yields CATLPGYYEQYF.

This clonotype occurred a few times. The rearrangement links TRBV5-1 to TRBJ2-1; weak D call: TRBD2 (5 bases). The CDR3 is made up of 16 amino acids. Germline CDR1 reads SGHRS; CDR2 reads YFSETQ. V shed 3 bases and J shed 5 bases, with 18 bases lying between them. The CDR3 nucleotides read TGCGCCAGCAGCTACGGTGCGGGCCTATATCACAATGAGCAGTTCTTC. Its translation is CASSYGAGLYHNEQFF.

The V and J genes are TRBV20-1 and TRBJ2-3; 12 bases line up with TRBD2. From germline, CDR1 is DFQATT and CDR2 SNEGSKA (reference sequence). After removal of 3 bases from V and 6 bases from J, the junction contained 7 bases not matched to a gene. CDR3 size: 15 residues. The CDR3 loop is CSASRLAGDQDTQYF. The CDR3, as DNA: TGCAGTGCTAGTAGACTAGCGGGGGACCAGGATACGCAGTATTTT.

V and J are TRBV20-1 and TRBJ1-2, with D maybe TRBD1 (6 bases). The V end was cut by 3 bases, the J end by 8 bases, with 25 bases between. From germline, CDR1 is DFQATT and CDR2 SNEGSKA (reference sequence). The CDR3 is made up of 16 amino acids. This CDR3 is CSASLPPGRGIDGYTF. In DNA, the CDR3 is TGCAGTGCTAGTCTCCCCCCGGGCAGGGGTATTGACGGCTACACCTTC.

In its sample, this clonotype was seen a few times. The chain is built from TRBV6-1 and TRBJ2-3, with no clear D. V was cut by 7 bases and J by 3 bases, with 11 bases left in between. Germline CDR1 and CDR2: MNHNS and SASEGT. CDR3 length: 13 residues. The CDR3 spells CASTLSLTDTQYF. As DNA, the CDR3 is TGTGCCAGCACTCTTTCGCTTACAGATACGCAGTATTTT.

V usage is TRBV29-1 and J usage is TRBJ2-5; 12 bases agree with TRBD1. Looked up from germline, CDR1 is SQVTM and CDR2 is ANQGSEA. The ends lost 4 bases at V and 6 bases at J; junction bases unmatched: 3. This CDR3 region has 13 residues. DNA for the CDR3: TGCAGCGTTGCGGGACAGGGGGCGCAGACCCAGTACTTC. It encodes CSVAGQGAQTQYF.

This chain links TRBV6-4 with TRBJ2-1; D is possibly TRBD1 or TRBD2 (6 bases each). The CDR3 is 15 amino acids. In germline, CDR1 is MRHNA, CDR2 SNTAGT. V was trimmed by 5 bases and J by 0 bases, leaving 11 bases between them. The CDR3 is CASSRGADSYNEQFF. CDR3 in DNA: TGTGCCAGCAGTAGGGGGGCTGACTCCTACAATGAGCAGTTCTTC.

The chain's CDR3 is CASSYSMWGLNNSPLHF. The CDR3 DNA reads TGTGCCAGCAGTTACTCGATGTGGGGTTTGAATAATTCACCCCTCCACTTT. The chain recombines TRBV6-5 with TRBJ1-6, with D unclear. Between the trimmed V and J ends, which lost 0 bases and 5 bases, there was a span of 14 bases. Germline V gene data show CDR1 as MNHEY and CDR2 as SVGAGI. The CDR3 extends over 17 amino acids.

The chain uses TRBV29-1 and TRBJ2-5; the match to TRBD1 covers 7 bases. V lost 7 bases to trimming and J lost 5 bases; unmatched junction nucleotides: 7. Looked up from germline, CDR1 is SQVTM and CDR2 is ANQGSEA. This CDR3 has 12 residues. CDR3 DNA sequence: TGCAGCGCCCTAACAGGGGAGGAGACCCAGTACTTC. It encodes CSALTGEETQYF.

The chain recombines TRBV6-2 or TRBV6-3 with TRBJ2-7, with unresolved D. V was trimmed by 0 bases and J by 0 bases, leaving 9 bases between them. The CDR3 runs to 15 residues. Germline V lookup: CDR1 MNHEY, CDR2 SVGEGT. This chain's CDR3 is CASSYSTSSSYEQYF. The CDR3 nucleotides are TGTGCCAGCAGTTACTCGACCTCAAGCTCCTACGAGCAGTACTTC.

The chain carries TRBV20-1 and TRBJ2-7; D may be TRBD1 or TRBD2 (5 bases each). Germline-derived CDR1 and CDR2 are DFQATT and SNEGSKA (reference sequence). This CDR3 comprises 11 residues. Trimming took 1 base from V and 11 from J, leaving 12 bases between them. The CDR3 sequence: CSARGLLGEYF. DNA for the CDR3: TGCAGTGCTAGAGGGCTCCTGGGGGAGTACTTC.

A few counts support this clonotype. The chain has TRBV5-1 and TRBJ2-1, with TRBD1 identical over 10 bases. The germline V gene encodes CDR1 SGHRS and CDR2 YFSETQ. This CDR3 region has 15 residues. Unmatched junction bases numbered 8, after V lost 4 bases and J lost 7 bases. The CDR3 region is CASSPGTGAWNEQFF. The CDR3 DNA reads as TGCGCCAGCAGCCCCGGGACAGGGGCATGGAATGAGCAGTTCTTC. Looking up the rest from reference TRBV5-1 and TRBJ2-1 gives the full variable domain: KAGVTQTPRYLIKTRGQQVTLSCSPISGHRSVSWYQQTPGQGLQFLFEYFSETQRNKGNFPGRFSGRQFSNSRSEMNVSTLELGDSALYLCASSPGTGAWNEQFFGPGTRLTVL.